These 25 T cell receptor beta chains share one sample of origin, sequenced in a study of blood T cell repertoires in COVID-19 (dated by TCRdb to between 2020 and 2021). Library prep was done by the immunoSEQ multiplex PCR assay. TCRdb mirrors the immuneACCESS table, restricted to in-frame sequences. Some clones are absent from its copies; in checked studies, under half trace to an unresolved V gene, and the reason for the others is unknown. The sample table lists about 200,000 clones, 80% to 85% of them with a count of one. The ten top clones hold 7.5% to 9.5% of the sample. The source material was peripheral blood. Receptors originate from a woman aged 80 or over with COVID-19, enrolled during active disease.

CDR3 region: CASSFARGGPSKTTEQFF. CDR3 sequence (DNA): TGCGCCAGCAGCTTCGCTCGGGGAGGGCCTTCGAAAACTACTGAGCAGTTCTTC. The V gene is TRBV5-1, the J gene TRBJ2-1; 7 bases match TRBD2. The trim removed 2 bases at V and 9 bases at J, leaving 20 bases unmatched. Germline values: CDR1 SGHRS, CDR2 YFSETQ. This CDR3 region has 18 residues. Drawing the rest from reference TRBV5-1 and TRBJ2-1, the complete variable domain is KAGVTQTPRYLIKTRGQQVTLSCSPISGHRSVSWYQQTPGQGLQFLFEYFSETQRNKGNFPGRFSGRQFSNSRSEMNVSTLELGDSALYLCASSFARGGPSKTTEQFFGPGTRLTVL.

This chain uses TRBV28 with TRBJ2-7, with 8 bases lining up with TRBD2. Per the germline V gene, CDR1 is MDHEN and CDR2 is SYDVKM. Unmatched junction bases numbered 7, after V lost 6 bases and J lost 6 bases. The CDR3 covers 13 residues. The CDR3 bases are TGTGCCAGCAGGCCCCACGGGAGGGGCGAGCAGTACTTC. Protein sequence: CASRPHGRGEQYF.

V usage is TRBV29-1 and J usage is TRBJ1-3; D call uncertain. Trimming pared 6 bases from V and 2 bases from J, leaving 8 bases between. This CDR3 is built from 12 residues. Germline CDR1 is SQVTM and CDR2 is ANQGSEA. The CDR3 loop is CSVVGTGNTIYF. The CDR3 nucleotides are TGCAGCGTCGTCGGGACTGGAAACACCATATATTTT.

This chain joins TRBV5-4 and TRBJ2-1; 9 bases align to TRBD2. CDR3 length: 16 residues. V lost 0 bases to trimming and J lost 5 bases; unmatched junction nucleotides: 6. Germline loops: CDR1 SGHNT, CDR2 YYREEE (reference sequence). The CDR3 DNA follows: TGTGCCAGCAGCTTGGGAGGACTAGCGAAGCACAATGAGCAGTTCTTC. Protein: CASSLGGLAKHNEQFF.

This chain links TRBV12-3 or TRBV12-4 with TRBJ1-6; no clear D. The length of the CDR3 is 13 residues. Trimming removed 7 bases from V and 5 bases from J, with 9 bases in between. The CDR3 loop is CASNGVDNSPLHF. For the CDR3, the DNA is TGTGCCAGCAACGGGGTTGATAATTCACCCCTCCACTTT.

Notes on this clone: One end of the junction does not line up with germline, which may come from a read error. The V call is TRBV28, the J call TRBJ2-1, with TRBD2 matching 9 bases. This CDR3 spans 13 amino acids. The germline CDR1 and CDR2 sequences are MDHEN and SYDVKM. CDR3 residues: CASNRDGREGQVF. The CDR3 DNA is TGTGCCAGCAATCGCGATGGGCGGGAGGGCCAAGTCTTC.

This clone was detected only a few times. This chain links TRBV15 with TRBJ1-2; TRBD1 might be the D (5 bases). The CDR3 runs to 14 residues. Germline loops: CDR1 LNHNV, CDR2 YYDKDF (reference sequence). V was trimmed by 8 bases and J by 8 bases, leaving 21 bases between them. In DNA, the CDR3 is TGTGCCACCGGGTCTGGCAGGGTCTCTGCCGGCTACACCTTC. Protein: CATGSGRVSAGYTF.

A single count supports this clone. The chain has TRBV3-1 (or the pseudogene TRBV3-2) and TRBJ1-2, with TRBD1 matching over 9 bases. The CDR3 has 15 amino acids. V lost 4 bases to trimming and J lost 4 bases; unmatched junction nucleotides: 7. Germline loops: CDR1 LGHDT, CDR2 YNNKEL (reference sequence). CDR3 sequence reads: CASSPGQGSIYGYTF. The CDR3, as DNA: TGTGCCAGCAGCCCTGGACAGGGGAGTATCTATGGCTACACCTTC.

The V call is TRBV30, the J call TRBJ2-5; 11 nucleotides match TRBD2. The germline V gene encodes CDR1 GTSNPN and CDR2 SVGIG (reference sequence). CDR3 length equals 16 residues. The V and J ends lost 3 bases and 5 bases, in that order; junction bases with no gene match: 11. DNA of the CDR3: TGTGCCTGGAGACTAGCGGGAGCAATTGCTCGGGAGACCCAGTACTTC. Its protein is CAWRLAGAIARETQYF.

This rearrangement joins TRBV7-9 to TRBJ1-6; D perhaps matches TRBD1 (5 bases). CDR1 SEHNR and CDR2 FQNEAQ come from the germline V gene (reference sequence). CDR3 length: 14 amino acids. V was shortened by 5 bases and J by 5 bases, with 10 bases between the two germline ends. CDR3: CASSTGTNNSPLHF. CDR3 in DNA: TGTGCCAGCAGCACGGGGACTAATAATTCACCCCTCCACTTT.

This clone was observed a handful of times. The V gene is TRBV10-3, the J gene TRBJ1-5; possible D gene TRBD1, 6 bases. V lost 3 bases and J 4 bases, leaving 10 bases between the germline ends. Germline lookup yields CDR1 ENHRY and CDR2 SYGVKD. This CDR3 comprises 14 residues. The CDR3 protein is CAISDRGRNQPQHF. The CDR3 nucleotides read TGTGCCATCAGTGACAGGGGTAGGAATCAGCCCCAGCATTTT.

This clone was counted between two and nine times. V and J are TRBV7-9 and TRBJ1-1; D not certain. Germline values: CDR1 SEHNR, CDR2 FQNEAQ (reference sequence). The CDR3 is made up of 12 amino acids. V shed 4 bases and J shed 6 bases, with 9 bases lying between them. In DNA form, the CDR3 reads TGTGCCAGCAGCTCCCAGACACCTGAAGCTTTCTTT. It translates to CASSSQTPEAFF.

The chain has TRBV9 and TRBJ1-2, with 10 bases lining up with TRBD1. CDR3 length equals 15 residues. Germline V gene lookup returns CDR1 SGDLS and CDR2 YYNGEE. The trim removed 1 base at V and 8 bases at J, leaving 8 bases unmatched. The CDR3 DNA sequence: TGTGCCAGCAGCGTAAGGGACAGGGGAAGTAGGGGCTACACCTTC. Encoded protein: CASSVRDRGSRGYTF.

The chain is built from TRBV7-2 and TRBJ2-3; 7 positions agree with TRBD2. CDR3 size: 14 residues. In germline, CDR1 is SGHTA, CDR2 FQGNSA. V lost 4 bases and J lost 2; bases outside the gene matches: 3. The CDR3 nucleotides read TGTGCCAGCAGCTGGCGGGGGATCACAGATACGCAGTATTTT. The encoded protein is CASSWRGITDTQYF.

This clone was seen only once. A read error may produce the germline difference seen at one junction end. The CDR3 protein is CASRPGQGAYGQYF. The CDR3 coding sequence is TGTGCCAGCAGACCGGGACAGGGGGCCTACGGGCAGTACTTC. The rearrangement uses TRBV27 and TRBJ2-7; 12 positions agree with TRBD1. Germline V gene data show CDR1 as MNHEY and CDR2 as SMNVEV (reference sequence). The CDR3 totals 14 residues.

The chain has TRBV7-2 and TRBJ2-3; tentative D call: TRBD1 (6 bases). The CDR3 sequence is 15 residues long. Germline CDR1 reads SGHTA; CDR2 reads FQGNSA. Trimming left V 5 bases short and J 0 bases short, with 12 bases between. As DNA, the CDR3 is TGTGCCAGCAGCCTCGGGACAACTAGCACAGATACGCAGTATTTT. Its protein product is CASSLGTTSTDTQYF.

This clone came up a few times. CDR3 DNA: TGTGCCAGCAGTCCAGGGACAGGGGTCCTGCATTTT. Translation gives CASSPGTGVLHF. This chain connects TRBV28 to TRBJ1-5, with 10 positions matching TRBD1. The CDR3 is made up of 12 amino acids. Per germline, CDR1 MDHEN and CDR2 SYDVKM. Trimming took 5 bases from V and 15 from J; bases not matched to a gene: 7.

This clone has just one count. This chain connects TRBV10-3 to TRBJ2-1; 9 bases are a match to TRBD2. The CDR3 runs 14 residues. Germline V gene sequence: CDR1 ENHRY, CDR2 SYGVKD. After removal of 9 bases from V and 5 bases from J, the junction contained 8 bases not matched to a gene. The CDR3 coding sequence is TGTGCCATAGCGCGCGGGAGGGAAAACAATGAGCAGTTCTTC. This sequence encodes CAIARGRENNEQFF.

The J gene is TRBJ2-5, the V gene TRBV4-3; TRBD2 is a possible D gene (6 bases). The CDR3 extends over 14 amino acids. Trimming removed 0 bases from V and 3 bases from J, with 8 bases in between. Per the germline V gene, CDR1 is LGHNA and CDR2 is YSLEER. CDR3 amino acids: CASSQEAGKETQYF. The CDR3 DNA follows: TGCGCCAGCAGCCAAGAGGCGGGGAAAGAGACCCAGTACTTC.

This clone came up once. The chain combines TRBV28 with TRBJ2-5, with D perhaps TRBD2 (6 bases). Germline V CDR1 and CDR2: MDHEN, SYDVKM. This CDR3 is built from 15 residues. Trimming stripped 5 bases from V and 5 bases from J, with 18 bases between. Written as DNA, the CDR3 is TGTGCCAGCAGTCGATTATCACGGGCGGGGGAGACCCAGTACTTC. Translating gives CASSRLSRAGETQYF.

CDR3 bases: TGTGCCAGCACCTTTGTTCCAGACACTGAAGCTTTCTTT. Protein sequence: CASTFVPDTEAFF. The chain couples TRBV11-2 to TRBJ1-1; D call uncertain. V was clipped by 7 bases and J by 3 bases, with 12 bases between them. The CDR3 sequence is 13 residues long. CDR1 is SGHAT, CDR2 FQNNGV, per germline.

The CDR3 sequence is CASSLGSNTGELFF. CDR3 sequence (DNA): TGTGCCAGCAGCTTAGGCAGTAACACCGGGGAGCTGTTTTTT. V usage is TRBV11-3 and J usage is TRBJ2-2; D is unclear. Germline V gene lookup returns CDR1 SGHNT and CDR2 YENEEA. The CDR3 extends over 14 amino acids. V lost 1 base and J 2 bases, leaving 5 bases between the germline ends. The full variable domain, with the rest looked up from reference TRBV11-3 and TRBJ2-2, is EAGVVQSPRYKIIEKKQPVAFWCNPISGHNTLYWYLQNLGQGPELLIRYENEEAVDDSQLPKDRFSAERLKGVDSTLKIQPAELGDSAVYLCASSLGSNTGELFFGEGSRLTVL.

V is TRBV5-1 and J is TRBJ2-2; TRBD2 might be the D (6 bases). CDR1 is SGHRS and CDR2 is YFSETQ in the germline V gene. Trimming shortened V by 7 bases and J by 6 bases, and 16 bases separated the two germline ends. The CDR3 sequence is 14 residues long. The CDR3 spells CASFGTPGAGELFF. The CDR3, as DNA: TGCGCCAGCTTTGGCACCCCGGGGGCCGGGGAGCTGTTTTTT.

The V gene is TRBV2, the J gene TRBJ2-7, with D perhaps matching TRBD2 (6 bases). This CDR3 is 12 amino acids long. The V end was cut by 10 bases, the J end by 4 bases, with 14 bases between. Germline loops: CDR1 SNHLY, CDR2 FYNNEI. As DNA, the CDR3 is TGTGCCACCGGGGGTACGGGATACGAGCAGTACTTC. This codes for CATGGTGYEQYF.

The chain couples TRBV18 to TRBJ1-1; D not resolved. Germline V gene lookup returns CDR1 KGHSH and CDR2 LQKENI. Trimming left V 3 bases short and J 4 bases short, with 9 bases between. This CDR3 region has 13 residues. The DNA for the CDR3 is TGTGCCAGCTCACCGGCTCCGGGCACTGAAGCTTTCTTT. Protein: CASSPAPGTEAFF.